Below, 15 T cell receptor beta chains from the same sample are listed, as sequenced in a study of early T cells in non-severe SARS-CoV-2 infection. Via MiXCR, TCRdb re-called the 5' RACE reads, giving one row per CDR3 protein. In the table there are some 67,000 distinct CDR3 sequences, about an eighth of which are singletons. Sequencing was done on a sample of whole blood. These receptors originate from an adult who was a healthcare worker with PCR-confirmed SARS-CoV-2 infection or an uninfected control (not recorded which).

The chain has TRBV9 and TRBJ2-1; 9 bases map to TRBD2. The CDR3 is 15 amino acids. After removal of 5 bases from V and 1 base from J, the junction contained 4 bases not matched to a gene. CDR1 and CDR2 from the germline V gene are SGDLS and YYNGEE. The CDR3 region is CASSLSGGSYNEQFF. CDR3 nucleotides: TGTGCCAGCAGTCTTAGCGGGGGATCCTACAATGAGCAGTTCTTC.

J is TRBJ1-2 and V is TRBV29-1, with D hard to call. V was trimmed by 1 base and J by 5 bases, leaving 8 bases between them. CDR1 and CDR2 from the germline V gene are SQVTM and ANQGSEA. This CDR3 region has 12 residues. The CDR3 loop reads CSVEGREYGYTF. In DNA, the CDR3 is TGCAGCGTTGAAGGGCGCGAGTATGGCTACACCTTC.

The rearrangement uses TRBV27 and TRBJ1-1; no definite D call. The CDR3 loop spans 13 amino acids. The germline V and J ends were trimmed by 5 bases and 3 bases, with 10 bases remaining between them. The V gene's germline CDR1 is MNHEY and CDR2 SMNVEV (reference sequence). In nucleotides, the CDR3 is TGTGCCAGCAGTCTCCCGGGCGACACTGAAGCTTTCTTT. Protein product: CASSLPGDTEAFF.

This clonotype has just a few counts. The CDR3 nucleotides read TGCAGCGCCGAGGTAGGGGGAAGAAACACCATATATTTT. It is translated as CSAEVGGRNTIYF. This rearrangement joins TRBV29-1 to TRBJ1-3; possible D gene TRBD1, 6 bases. This CDR3 is 13 amino acids long. The V and J ends lost 7 bases and 5 bases respectively, with 15 bases between them. Germline V gives CDR1 SQVTM, CDR2 ANQGSEA.

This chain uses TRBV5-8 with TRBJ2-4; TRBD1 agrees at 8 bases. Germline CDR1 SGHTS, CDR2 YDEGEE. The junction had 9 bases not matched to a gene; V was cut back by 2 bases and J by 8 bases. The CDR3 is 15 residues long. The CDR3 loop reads CASSFQGASFDIQYF. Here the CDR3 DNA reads TGTGCCAGCAGCTTTCAGGGGGCGAGTTTTGACATTCAGTACTTC.

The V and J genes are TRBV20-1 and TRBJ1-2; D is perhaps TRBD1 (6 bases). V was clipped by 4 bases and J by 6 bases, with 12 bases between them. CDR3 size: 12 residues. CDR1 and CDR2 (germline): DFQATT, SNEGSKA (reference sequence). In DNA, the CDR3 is TGCAGTGCTACCAGGGGCTTCGATGGCTACACCTTC. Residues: CSATRGFDGYTF.

In nucleotides, the CDR3 is TGCAGCGTTATGGCAATAACTGAAGCTTTCTTT. The encoded protein is CSVMAITEAFF. This rearrangement joins TRBV29-1 to TRBJ1-1; D is unresolved. V was trimmed by 5 bases and J by 5 bases, leaving 9 bases between them. The length of the CDR3 is 11 residues. The germline CDR1 and CDR2 sequences are SQVTM and ANQGSEA.

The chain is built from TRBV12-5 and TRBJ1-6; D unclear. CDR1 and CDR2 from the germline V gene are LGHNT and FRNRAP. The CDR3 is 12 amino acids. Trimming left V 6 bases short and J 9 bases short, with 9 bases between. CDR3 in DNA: TGTGCTAGTGGCGCGGGGAGTTCACCCCTCCACTTT. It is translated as CASGAGSSPLHF.

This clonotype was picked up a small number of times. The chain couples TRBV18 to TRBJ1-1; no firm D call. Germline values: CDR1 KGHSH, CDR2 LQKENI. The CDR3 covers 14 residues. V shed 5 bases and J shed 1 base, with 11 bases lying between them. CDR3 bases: TGTGCCAGCTCAGATACGGGTGGGAACACTGAAGCTTTCTTT. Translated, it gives CASSDTGGNTEAFF.

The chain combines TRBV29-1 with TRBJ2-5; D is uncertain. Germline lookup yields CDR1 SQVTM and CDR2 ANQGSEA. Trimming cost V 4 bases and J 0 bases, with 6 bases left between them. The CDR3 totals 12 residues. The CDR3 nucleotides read TGCAGCGTTGTGGTAGACCAAGAGACCCAGTACTTC. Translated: CSVVVDQETQYF.

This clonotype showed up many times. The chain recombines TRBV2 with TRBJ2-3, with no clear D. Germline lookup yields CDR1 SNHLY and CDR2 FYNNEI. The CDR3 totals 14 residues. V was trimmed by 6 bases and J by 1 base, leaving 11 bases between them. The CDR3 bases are TGTGCCAGCAGGTGGACCGTGGGCACAGATACGCAGTATTTT. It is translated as CASRWTVGTDTQYF.

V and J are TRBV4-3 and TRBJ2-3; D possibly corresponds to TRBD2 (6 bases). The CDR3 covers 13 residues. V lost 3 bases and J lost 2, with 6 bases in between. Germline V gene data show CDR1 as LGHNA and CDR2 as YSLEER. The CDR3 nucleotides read TGCGCCAGCAGCCAGGACTACACAGATACGCAGTATTTT. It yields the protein CASSQDYTDTQYF.

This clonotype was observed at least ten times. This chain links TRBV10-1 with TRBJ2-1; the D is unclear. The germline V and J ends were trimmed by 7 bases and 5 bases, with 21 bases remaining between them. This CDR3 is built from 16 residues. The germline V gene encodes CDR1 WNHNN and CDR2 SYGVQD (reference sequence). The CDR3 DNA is TGCGCCAGCACCGCCGAGGTAATGGAAATAGACAATGAGCAGTTCTTC. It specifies CASTAEVMEIDNEQFF.

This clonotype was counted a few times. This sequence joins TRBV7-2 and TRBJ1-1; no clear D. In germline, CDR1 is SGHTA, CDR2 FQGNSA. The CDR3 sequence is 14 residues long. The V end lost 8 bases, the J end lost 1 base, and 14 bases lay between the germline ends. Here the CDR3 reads CASAVGRENTEAFF. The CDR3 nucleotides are TGTGCCAGCGCCGTGGGGAGGGAGAACACTGAAGCTTTCTTT.

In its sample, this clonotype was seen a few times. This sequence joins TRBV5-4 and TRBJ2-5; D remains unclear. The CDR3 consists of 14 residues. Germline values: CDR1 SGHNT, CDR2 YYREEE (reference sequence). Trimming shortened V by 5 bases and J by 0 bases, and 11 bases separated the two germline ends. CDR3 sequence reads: CASRREVDQETQYF. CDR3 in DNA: TGTGCCAGCAGGCGAGAGGTGGACCAAGAGACCCAGTACTTC.